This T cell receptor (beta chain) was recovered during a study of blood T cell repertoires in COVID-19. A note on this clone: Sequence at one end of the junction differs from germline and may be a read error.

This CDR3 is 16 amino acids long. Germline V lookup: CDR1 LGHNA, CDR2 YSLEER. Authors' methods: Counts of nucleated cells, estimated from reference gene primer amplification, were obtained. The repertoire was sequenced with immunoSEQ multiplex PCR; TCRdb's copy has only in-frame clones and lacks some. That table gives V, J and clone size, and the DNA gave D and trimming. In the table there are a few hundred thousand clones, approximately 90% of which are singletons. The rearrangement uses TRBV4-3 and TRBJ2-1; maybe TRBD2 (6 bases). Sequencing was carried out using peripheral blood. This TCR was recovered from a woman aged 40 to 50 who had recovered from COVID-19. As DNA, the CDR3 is TGCGCCAGCAGCCAAGAGGTCGGGCTGGGCGGGACGGTTAGGGTCTTC. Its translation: CASSQEVGLGGTVRVF.